The T cell receptor (beta chain) described here comes from a study of T-cell memory formation after mild COVID-19. Study-level findings and limits: Nothing confirmed that second-wave clones peaking on day 37 were specific for SARS-CoV-2. Day 15 to 85 contracting clones showed balanced CD4/CD8; later expanders leaned CD4+. Among contracting clones, CD4+ were mainly CM/EM and CD8+ enriched in EMRA.

The germline gives CDR1 SGHTA, CDR2 FQGNSA. With 0 bases removed from V and 2 bases from J, the gap between germline ends came to 2 bases. CDR3 length equals 14 residues. This clonotype ranks as medium-sized. Its cognate antigen is unknown. Barcoded TCR alpha and TCR beta cDNA libraries with UMIs came from 5'RACE using constant-segment primers. TCRdb ran MiXCR on the 5' RACE reads and lists one entry per CDR3 protein. Found here are 120,000 or so distinct CDR3 sequences, approximately 15% of them singletons; the top ten hold about 5%. The rearrangement uses TRBV7-2 and TRBJ2-6; D not resolved. This clonotype was sampled from a man aged 18 to 30 who had mild COVID-19 (a few samples of this study predate the infection). Cell type and time point are not known. Sequenced: PBMCs or a T cell subset sorted from them (not recorded which). CDR3 region: CASSLATGANVLTF. The CDR3 DNA sequence: TGTGCCAGCAGCTTAGCGACTGGGGCCAACGTCCTGACTTTC.